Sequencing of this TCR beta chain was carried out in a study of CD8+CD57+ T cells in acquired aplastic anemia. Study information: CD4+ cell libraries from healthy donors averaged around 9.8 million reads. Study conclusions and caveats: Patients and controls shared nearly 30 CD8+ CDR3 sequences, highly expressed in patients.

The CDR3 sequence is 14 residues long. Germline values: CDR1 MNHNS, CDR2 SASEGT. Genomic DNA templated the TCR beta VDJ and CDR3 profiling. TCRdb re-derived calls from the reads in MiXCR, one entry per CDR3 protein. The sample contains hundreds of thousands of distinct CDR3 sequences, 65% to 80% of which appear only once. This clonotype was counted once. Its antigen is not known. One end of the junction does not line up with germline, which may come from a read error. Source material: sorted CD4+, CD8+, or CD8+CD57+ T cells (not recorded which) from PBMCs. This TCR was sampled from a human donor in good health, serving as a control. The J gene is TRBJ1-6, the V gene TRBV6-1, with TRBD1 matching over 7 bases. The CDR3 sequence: CASSADRCESPLLF. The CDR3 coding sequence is TGTGCCAGCAGTGCGGACAGGTGTGAGTCTCCCCTCCTCTTT.